This TCR beta chain was identified in a study of blood T cell repertoires in COVID-19. Across the study: The study drew acute and convalescent COVID-19 samples from the United States, Italy and Spain. In each case, the material was cDNA or gDNA derived from T cells, B-cell-depleted T cells, or PBMCs.

Authors' methods: Amplification from reference gene primers served as the basis for estimated nucleated cell counts. This table comes from immunoSEQ multiplex PCR, and its TCRdb copy is limited to in-frame clones, with some not included. V and J calls and clone size are copied from that table; D and trimming were computed from the DNA. The data hold 84,000 or so clones, with approximately 78% observed a single time. Between the trimmed V and J ends, which lost 1 base and 0 bases, there was a span of 10 bases. Germline CDR1 and CDR2: MNHNS and SASEGT. This CDR3 has 17 amino acids. This TCR derives from a woman at least 80 years old with acute or convalescent COVID-19. The chain employs TRBV6-1 and TRBJ1-6, with a tentative D call TRBD1 (5 bases). Sequenced material: peripheral blood. CDR3: CASSEVGGSSYNSPLHF. The CDR3, as DNA: TGTGCCAGCAGTGAAGTGGGGGGAAGCTCCTATAATTCACCCCTCCACTTT.